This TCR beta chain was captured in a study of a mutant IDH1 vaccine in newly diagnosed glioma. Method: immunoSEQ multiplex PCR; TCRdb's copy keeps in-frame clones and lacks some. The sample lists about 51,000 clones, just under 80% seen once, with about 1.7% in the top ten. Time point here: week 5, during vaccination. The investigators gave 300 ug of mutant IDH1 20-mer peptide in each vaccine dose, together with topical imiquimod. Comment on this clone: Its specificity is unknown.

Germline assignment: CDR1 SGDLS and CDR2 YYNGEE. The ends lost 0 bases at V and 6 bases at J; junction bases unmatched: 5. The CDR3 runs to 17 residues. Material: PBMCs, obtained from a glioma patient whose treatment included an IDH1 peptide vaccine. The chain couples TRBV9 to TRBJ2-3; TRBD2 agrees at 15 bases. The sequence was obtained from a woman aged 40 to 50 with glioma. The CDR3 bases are TGTGCCAGCAGCGTAGCCGGGACTAGCGGGGGGTCGGATACGCAGTATTTT. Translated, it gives CASSVAGTSGGSDTQYF. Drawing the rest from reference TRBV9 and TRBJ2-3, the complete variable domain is DSGVTQTPKHLITATGQRVTLRCSPRSGDLSVYWYQQSLDQGLQFLIQYYNGEERAKGNILERFSAQQFPDLHSELNLSSLELGDSALYFCASSVAGTSGGSDTQYFGPGTRLTVL.